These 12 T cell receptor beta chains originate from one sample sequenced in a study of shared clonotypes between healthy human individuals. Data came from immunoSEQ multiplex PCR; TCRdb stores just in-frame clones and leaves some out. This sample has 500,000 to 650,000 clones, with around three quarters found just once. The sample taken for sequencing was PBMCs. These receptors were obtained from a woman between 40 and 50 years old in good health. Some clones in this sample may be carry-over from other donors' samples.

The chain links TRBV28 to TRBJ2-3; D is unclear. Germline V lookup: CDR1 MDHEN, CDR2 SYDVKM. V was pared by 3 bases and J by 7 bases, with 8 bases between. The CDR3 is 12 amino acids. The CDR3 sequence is CASSLPRYTQYF. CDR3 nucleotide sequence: TGTGCCAGCAGTTTGCCCAGATATACGCAGTATTTT.

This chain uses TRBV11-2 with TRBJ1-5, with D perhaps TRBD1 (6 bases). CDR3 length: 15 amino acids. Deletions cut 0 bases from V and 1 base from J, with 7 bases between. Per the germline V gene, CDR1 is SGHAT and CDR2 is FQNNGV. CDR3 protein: CASSLEGASNQPQHF. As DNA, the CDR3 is TGTGCCAGCAGCTTAGAGGGGGCGAGCAATCAGCCCCAGCATTTT.

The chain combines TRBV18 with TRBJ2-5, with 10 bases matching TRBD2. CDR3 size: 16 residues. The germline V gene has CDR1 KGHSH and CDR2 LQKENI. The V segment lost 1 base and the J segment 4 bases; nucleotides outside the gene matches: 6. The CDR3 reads CASSPRPAGGGETQYF. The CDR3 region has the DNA TGTGCCAGCTCACCACGGCCAGCGGGAGGGGGAGAGACCCAGTACTTC. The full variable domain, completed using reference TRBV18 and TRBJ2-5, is NAGVMQNPRHLVRRRGQEARLRCSPMKGHSHVYWYRQLPEEGLKFMVYLQKENIIDESGMPKERFSAEFPKEGPSILRIQQVVRGDSAAYFCASSPRPAGGGETQYFGPGTRLLVL.

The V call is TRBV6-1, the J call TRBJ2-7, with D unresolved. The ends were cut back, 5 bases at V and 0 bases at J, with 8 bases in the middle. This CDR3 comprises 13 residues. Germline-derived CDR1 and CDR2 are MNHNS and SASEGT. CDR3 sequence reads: CASSPGLSYEQYF. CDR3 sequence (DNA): TGTGCCAGCAGTCCCGGGCTCTCCTACGAGCAGTACTTC.

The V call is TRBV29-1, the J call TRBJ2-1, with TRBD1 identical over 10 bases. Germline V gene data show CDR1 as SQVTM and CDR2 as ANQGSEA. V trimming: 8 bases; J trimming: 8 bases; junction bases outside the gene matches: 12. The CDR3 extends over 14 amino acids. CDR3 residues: CSYAPGQGRHEQFF. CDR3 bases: TGCAGCTATGCACCGGGACAGGGGAGGCATGAGCAGTTCTTC.

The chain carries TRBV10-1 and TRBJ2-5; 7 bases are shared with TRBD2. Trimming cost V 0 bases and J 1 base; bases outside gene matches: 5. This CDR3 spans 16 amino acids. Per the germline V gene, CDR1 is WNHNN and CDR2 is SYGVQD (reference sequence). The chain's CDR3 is CASSESERGGQETQYF. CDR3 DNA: TGCGCCAGCAGTGAGTCGGAGCGCGGGGGCCAAGAGACCCAGTACTTC.

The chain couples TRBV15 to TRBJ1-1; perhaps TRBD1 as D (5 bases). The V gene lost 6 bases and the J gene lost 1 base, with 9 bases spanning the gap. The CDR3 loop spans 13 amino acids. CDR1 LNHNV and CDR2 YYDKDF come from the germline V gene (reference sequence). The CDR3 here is CATSTGRNTEAFF. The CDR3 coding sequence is TGTGCCACCAGTACGGGACGGAACACTGAAGCTTTCTTT. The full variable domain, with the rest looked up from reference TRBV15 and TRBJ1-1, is DAMVIQNPRYQVTQFGKPVTLSCSQTLNHNVMYWYQQKSSQAPKLLFHYYDKDFNNEADTPDNFQSRRPNTSFCFLDIRSPGLGDTAMYLCATSTGRNTEAFFGQGTRLTVV.

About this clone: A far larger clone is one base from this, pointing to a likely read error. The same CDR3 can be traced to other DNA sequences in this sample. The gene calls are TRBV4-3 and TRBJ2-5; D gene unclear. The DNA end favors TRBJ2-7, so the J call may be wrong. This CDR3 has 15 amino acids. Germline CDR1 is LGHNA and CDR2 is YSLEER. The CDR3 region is CASSQEIGSSGEQYF. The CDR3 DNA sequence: TGCGCCAGCAGCCAAGAGATCGGTAGTTCCGGCGAGCAGTACTTC.

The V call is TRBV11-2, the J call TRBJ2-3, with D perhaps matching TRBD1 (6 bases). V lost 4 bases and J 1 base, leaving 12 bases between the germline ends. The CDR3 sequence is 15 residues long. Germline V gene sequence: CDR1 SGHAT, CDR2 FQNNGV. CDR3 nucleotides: TGTGCCAGCAGCTACATAAGACAGGGCACAGATACGCAGTATTTT. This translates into CASSYIRQGTDTQYF.

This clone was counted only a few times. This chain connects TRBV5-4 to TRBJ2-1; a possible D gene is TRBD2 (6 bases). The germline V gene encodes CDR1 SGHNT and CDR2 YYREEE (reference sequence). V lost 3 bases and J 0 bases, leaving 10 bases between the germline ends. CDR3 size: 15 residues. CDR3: CASSSGTGSYNEQFF. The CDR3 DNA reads TGTGCCAGCAGCTCCGGGACTGGCTCCTACAATGAGCAGTTCTTC. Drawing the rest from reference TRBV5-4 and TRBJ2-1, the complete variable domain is ETGVTQSPTHLIKTRGQQVTLRCSSQSGHNTVSWYQQALGQGPQFIFQYYREEENGRGNFPPRFSGLQFPNYSSELNVNALELDDSALYLCASSSGTGSYNEQFFGPGTRLTVL.

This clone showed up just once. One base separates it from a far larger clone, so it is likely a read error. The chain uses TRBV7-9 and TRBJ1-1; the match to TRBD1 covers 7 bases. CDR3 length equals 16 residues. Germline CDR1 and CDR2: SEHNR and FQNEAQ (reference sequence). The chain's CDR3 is CTSSPRGGSQYTEAFF. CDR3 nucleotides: TGTACCAGCAGCCCCAGGGGGGGCAGCCAGTACACTGAAGCTTTCTTT.

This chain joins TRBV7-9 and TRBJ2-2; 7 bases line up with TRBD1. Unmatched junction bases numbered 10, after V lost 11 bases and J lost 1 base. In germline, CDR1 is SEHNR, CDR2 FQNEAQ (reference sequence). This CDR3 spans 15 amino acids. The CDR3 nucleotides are TGTGCCGGCCTCTTAAACAGGGGGAACACCGGGGAGCTGTTTTTT. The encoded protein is CAGLLNRGNTGELFF.